This T cell receptor beta chain was obtained from a study of post-analysis software for immune sequencing data. About the research overall: Multiple sclerosis in the patients followed relapsing-remitting, secondary progressive and progressive-relapsing courses.

Germline-derived CDR1 and CDR2 are SGHRS and YFSETQ. J lost 0 bases, V lost 4 bases, and 6 bases had no gene match. CDR3 length: 15 amino acids. This clonotype showed up just a few times. As yet, its antigen is unknown. Broader study findings: Compared with controls, patients had more of 4 or 5 TRBV segments, including TRBV5-6, TRBV5-1 and TRBV20-1. Diversity measured as normalized Chao1 was significantly lower in multiple sclerosis patients than in controls. By F measure, strong co-clustering occurred among samples prepared in the same batch.

TCR beta libraries were prepared from cDNA with unique molecular identifiers. cDNA molecules numbering some 500,000 came from roughly 1 to 10 million T cells. TCRdb fed the PCR reads into MiXCR, producing one record per CDR3 protein. The sample consists of about 200,000 distinct CDR3 sequences, 29% of them appearing once. The clonotype originates from a girl aged 2-17 years with multiple sclerosis. V and J are TRBV5-1 and TRBJ2-7; 8 nucleotides match TRBD2. Sequencing was performed on blood. CDR3 sequence (DNA): TGCGCCAGCAGCCCCATGCTAGCGGGCTCCTACGAGCAGTACTTC. Protein product: CASSPMLAGSYEQYF.